This record covers a single T cell receptor (beta chain). This sample stems from a study of blood T cell repertoires in COVID-19. On the study more broadly: Some COVID-19 samples were acute and others convalescent; all came from the United States, Italy and Spain.

The table came from immunoSEQ multiplex PCR; TCRdb's copy has only in-frame clones and leaves some out. Of approximately 460,000 clones detected, roughly 87% appear once; the ten largest clones hold 0.75% to 0.9%. What was sequenced was peripheral blood. The receptor's source is a young man with COVID-19, enrolled during active disease.

The CDR3 here is CASSLVLAEGNEQFF. The CDR3 coding sequence is TGCGCCAGCAGCTTGGTTTTAGCGGAGGGCAATGAGCAGTTCTTC. The chain carries TRBV5-1 and TRBJ2-1; D is perhaps TRBD2 (6 bases). Germline V gene lookup returns CDR1 SGHRS and CDR2 YFSETQ. V gave up 0 bases and J gave up 6 bases, with 13 bases separating them. The CDR3 has 15 amino acids.